Here is one T cell receptor (beta chain) with its context. Other DNA sequences within the sample encode an identical CDR3. V gave up 3 bases and J gave up 1 base, with 9 bases separating them. The CDR3 loop spans 14 amino acids. From germline, CDR1 is SGHNT and CDR2 YENEEA. This sample is part of a study of cytomegalovirus exposure and HLA in healthy donors. Primers included in the PCR were 60 Vbeta and 13 Jbeta primers. Per the study methods: As a later analysis found, there were 78 million or so unique TCR beta chains, of which roughly 11 million were shared. Sequenced by immunoSEQ multiplex PCR; TCRdb stores in-frame clones only, minus some. V and J calls and clone size are those listed in that table; D and trimming were worked out from the DNA. Recorded here are 80,000 to 100,000 clones; the top ten clones represent around 0.6%.

Sequenced: PBMCs. The receptor was derived from a man in his fifties in good health and CMV-seronegative. The chain recombines TRBV11-3 with TRBJ1-1; possibly TRBD1 for D (5 bases). In DNA form, the CDR3 reads TGTGCCAGCAGCTTTTCCGGACAGAACACTGAAGCTTTCTTT. It specifies CASSFSGQNTEAFF. The full variable domain, in which reference TRBV11-3 and TRBJ1-1 provide the parts outside the CDR3, is EAGVVQSPRYKIIEKKQPVAFWCNPISGHNTLYWYLQNLGQGPELLIRYENEEAVDDSQLPKDRFSAERLKGVDSTLKIQPAELGDSAVYLCASSFSGQNTEAFFGQGTRLTVV.